These T cell receptor beta chains were read from a single sample in a study of shared clonotypes between healthy human individuals. TCRdb's table, derived via immunoSEQ multiplex PCR, lists solely in-frame clones and lacks some. This table holds 550,000 to 850,000 clones, around two thirds found once. Sequenced: memory CD4+ T cells sorted from blood. Receptors originate from a woman aged 25 to 39 in good health. CDR3s include the opening cysteine and the closing phenylalanine or tryptophan. A D gene is named only where the DNA matches it firmly. The listing skips clone size in some rows; elsewhere it reads once, few, many or a size class.

clone_size	v_call	d_call	j_call	cdr3_nt	cdr3_aa
.	TRBV19	TRBD1	TRBJ2-1	TGTGCCAGTACCCGACAGGGGGCGAAGAGCTCCTACAATGAGCAGTTCTTC	CASTRQGAKSSYNEQFF
many	TRBV5-1	TRBD2	TRBJ2-3	TGCGCCAGCAGGCCTCTAGCGGGAGGTGGCACAGATACGCAGTATTTT	CASRPLAGGGTDTQYF
.	TRBV7-2	.	TRBJ1-1	TGTGCCAGCACCTCTCGGAGGTTTGGGGGGAACACTGAAGCTTTCTTT	CASTSRRFGGNTEAFF
.	TRBV5-1	TRBD2	TRBJ2-2	TGCGCCAGCAGGTCCCGGGAGGGGGGACCAGCCACCGGGGAGCTGTTTTTT	CASRSREGGPATGELFF
few	TRBV11-2	.	TRBJ2-1	TGTGCCAGCAGCTCGGGACCGGGGAATGAGCAGTTCTTC	CASSSGPGNEQFF
.	TRBV7-9	TRBD1	TRBJ1-1	TGTGCCAGCAGCGCGAACCGGGACAGTTTTCTGAACACTGAAGCTTTCTTT	CASSANRDSFLNTEAFF
.	TRBV20-1	.	TRBJ2-1	TGCAGCAACGCCGGTTACAATGAGCAGTTCTTC	CSNAGYNEQFF
.	TRBV7-6	.	TRBJ2-2	TGTGCCAGCAGCCCGTTCGGGGACGGGGAGCTGTTTTTT	CASSPFGDGELFF
once	TRBV7-8	TRBD2	TRBJ2-3	TGTGCCAGCAGCTTATCTTGGACTAGCGTAGCAGATACGCAGTATTTT	CASSLSWTSVADTQYF
.	TRBV7-2	.	TRBJ2-6	TGTGCCAGCAGCCCCCCCCGGGCATCTGGGGCCAACGTCCTGACTTTC	CASSPPRASGANVLTF
.	TRBV25-1	.	TRBJ2-3	TGTGCCAGCAGTGAAAATAGCGGATACACAGATACGCAGTATTTT	CASSENSGYTDTQYF
many	TRBV11-2	.	TRBJ2-2	TGTGCCAGCAGCCCCACCCTTATGACCGGGGAGCTGTTTTTT	CASSPTLMTGELFF
few	TRBV6-1	.	TRBJ2-3	TGTGCCAGTACGAAGGGGTCTACCACAGATACGCAGTATTTT	CASTKGSTTDTQYF
.	TRBV5-1	.	TRBJ1-2	TGCGCCAGCAGCTGGGGGAGAGGGCAGGCGAAAAGCTATGGCTACACCTTC	CASSWGRGQAKSYGYTF
.	TRBV4-1	.	TRBJ2-5	TGCGCCAGCAGCCCAGCGAACGGGGAGGTGACCCAGTACTTC	CASSPANGEVTQYF
.	TRBV21-1	.	TRBJ1-2	TGTGCCAGCAGCAAAGATTTGACCGAAATCTATGGCTACACCTTC	CASSKDLTEIYGYTF
once	TRBV6-1	.	TRBJ1-2	TGTGCCAGCAGTATGGCAGGGAGAGGTGGTGGCTACACCTTC	CASSMAGRGGGYTF
.	TRBV9	.	TRBJ2-6	TGTGCCAGCGCCAGTATGGTTGGGGCCAACGTCCTGACTTTC	CASASMVGANVLTF
.	TRBV6-5	TRBD1	TRBJ2-5	TGTGCCAGCAGTTACGGGACAGGGGGTTCTTGGGAGACCCAGTACTTC	CASSYGTGGSWETQYF
.	TRBV29-1	.	TRBJ1-2	TGCAGCGTTGACAGGGTGGGGGGCTACACCTTC	CSVDRVGGYTF
.	TRBV5-5	TRBD1	TRBJ1-5	TGTGCCAGCAGCCGGGACAGGTATACTGATCAGCCCCAGCATTTT	CASSRDRYTDQPQHF
.	TRBV7-6	TRBD2	TRBJ2-7	TGTGCCAGCAGCATAGCGGGAGTCCGCGGCGAGCAGTACTTC	CASSIAGVRGEQYF
.	TRBV2	.	TRBJ2-1	TGTGCCAGCAGTAAGGACTTTAATGAGCAGTTCTTC	CASSKDFNEQFF
.	TRBV5-1	.	TRBJ2-4	TGCGCCAGCAGCCAGGGGACAGCCAAAAACATTCAGTACTTC	CASSQGTAKNIQYF
.	TRBV19	TRBD2	TRBJ2-1	TGTGCCAGTAGTCGACGGGCGGGAGGCTATGAGCAGTTCTTC	CASSRRAGGYEQFF
.	TRBV7-3	.	TRBJ2-1	TGTGCCAGCAGCTTAACGGGGTCGCCAAGTAATTTGGGGAATGAGCAGTTCTTC	CASSLTGSPSNLGNEQFF
many	TRBV19	.	TRBJ1-2	TGTGCCAGTACGGTAGGAGGGTTACTCTATGGCTACACCTTC	CASTVGGLLYGYTF
few	TRBV14	TRBD2	TRBJ2-5	TGTGCCAGCAGCCCGCGTACTAGCGCGCGGGAGACCCAGTACTTC	CASSPRTSARETQYF
.	TRBV19	.	TRBJ2-3	TGTGCCAGTAGTCGGGGGGCCCCGAGCACAGATACGCAGTATTTT	CASSRGAPSTDTQYF
.	TRBV5-1	.	TRBJ1-2	TGCGCCAGCAGCTTCCCTCAGGGGCGGGTACATTTAGCTAACTATGGCTACACCTTC	CASSFPQGRVHLANYGYTF
few	TRBV5-1	TRBD2	TRBJ2-3	TGCGCCAGCAGCCCCCCTATGTTGAGCGGGGTGTGGGGGGATACGCAGTATTTT	CASSPPMLSGVWGDTQYF
few	TRBV5-1	.	TRBJ1-2	TGCGCCAGCAGCAAAACGACAGACAACTATGGCTACACCTTC	CASSKTTDNYGYTF
few	TRBV2	.	TRBJ2-7	TGTGCCAGCAGTGAACTGACTTCAGTCATGTACGAGCAGTACTTC	CASSELTSVMYEQYF
.	TRBV20-1	.	TRBJ2-7	TGCAGTGCTCGTAGCCACGAGCAGTACTTC	CSARSHEQYF
.	TRBV19	TRBD1	TRBJ1-4	TGTGCCAGTAGTATCCGGACAGGAGAAAAACTGTTTTTT	CASSIRTGEKLFF
.	TRBV5-1	.	TRBJ2-7	TGCGCCAGCAGTAGGGGAAGGTTCTACGAGCAGTACTTC	CASSRGRFYEQYF
.	TRBV23-1	.	TRBJ2-5	TGCGCCAGCCTGCATTACTCCCAAGAGACCCAGTACTTC	CASLHYSQETQYF
.	TRBV6-6	.	TRBJ2-7	TGTGCCAGCAAGGGGCCCGAGTACGAGCAGTACTTC	CASKGPEYEQYF
.	TRBV28	TRBD2	TRBJ2-1	TGTGCCAGCAGTCCAAACCCCCCATTAGCGGGAGGCGGTAATGAGCAGTTCTTC	CASSPNPPLAGGGNEQFF
.	TRBV5-1	TRBD2	TRBJ2-1	TGCGCCAGCAGCCCCACCGGGACTAGCGGGGGAGAGCAGTTCTTC	CASSPTGTSGGEQFF
once	TRBV5-1	.	TRBJ2-3	TGCGCCAGCAGCTTACGACAAGGCGGCCTAACAGATACGCAGTATTTT	CASSLRQGGLTDTQYF
many	TRBV4-1	.	TRBJ2-3	TGCGCCAGCAGCCAAGTTAACCTAGTTTCCACAGATACGCAGTATTTT	CASSQVNLVSTDTQYF
.	TRBV5-1	TRBD2	TRBJ2-1	TGCGCCAGCAGGGCCGGGACTAGCGGGAGGGGAAATGAGCAGTTCTTC	CASRAGTSGRGNEQFF